A single sample is the source of the 21 T cell receptor beta chains below, sequenced in a study of T cells in Graves' hyperthyroidism and ophthalmopathy. RNA transcripts provided the source from which TCR beta CDR3 regions were amplified. A first-round RT-PCR of the TCR CDR3 used the HTBI primer set. TCRdb reprocessed the multiplex PCR reads with MiXCR, giving one entry per CDR3 protein. The sample carries fewer than 300,000 distinct CDR3 sequences, 13% to 15% recorded once. Sequencing was done on a sample of blood. Receptors were obtained from a woman between 45 and 65 years old with Graves' hyperthyroidism that later progressed to Graves' ophthalmopathy.

Many counts were recorded for this clonotype. V is TRBV2 and J is TRBJ2-1; D is ambiguous. This CDR3 spans 14 amino acids. Germline V gives CDR1 SNHLY, CDR2 FYNNEI. V shed 4 bases and J shed 1 base, with 8 bases lying between them. Here the CDR3 reads CASSGRQSYNEQFF. CDR3 in DNA: TGTGCCAGCAGTGGAAGGCAGTCCTACAATGAGCAGTTCTTC.

This clonotype was recorded at least ten times. The chain recombines TRBV2 with TRBJ2-3; maybe TRBD2 (7 bases). Germline lookup yields CDR1 SNHLY and CDR2 FYNNEI. V lost 0 bases to trimming and J lost 2 bases, with 9 bases between them. The CDR3 contains 15 residues. CDR3: CASSEARGATDTQYF. In nucleotides, the CDR3 is TGTGCCAGCAGTGAAGCTCGGGGGGCCACAGATACGCAGTATTTT.

This clonotype was observed at least ten times. The genes are TRBV3-1 and TRBJ2-1; 8 nucleotides align to TRBD2. This CDR3 is built from 14 residues. The germline V gene encodes CDR1 LGHDT and CDR2 YNNKEL (reference sequence). Trimming removed 1 base from V and 5 bases from J; junction bases left unmatched: 1. The CDR3 sequence is CASSQVLADNEQFF. The CDR3 bases are TGTGCCAGCAGCCAAGTACTAGCGGACAATGAGCAGTTCTTC.

This chain links TRBV30 with TRBJ1-2; D possibly corresponds to TRBD1 (6 bases). Trimming took 1 base from V and 8 from J, leaving 11 bases between them. Germline values: CDR1 GTSNPN, CDR2 SVGIG (reference sequence). The CDR3 runs to 12 residues. The DNA of the CDR3 is TGTGCCTGGAGTGCGCGGGGGCCAGGCTACACCTTC. Amino acids: CAWSARGPGYTF.

This clonotype occurred many times. The genes are TRBV30 and TRBJ1-4; the D is unclear. Germline CDR1 and CDR2: GTSNPN and SVGIG (reference sequence). The CDR3 totals 14 residues. Trimming shortened V by 2 bases and J by 0 bases, and 7 bases separated the two germline ends. In nucleotides, the CDR3 is TGTGCCTGGAGTTCTGCAGCAACTAATGAAAAACTGTTTTTT. Encoded protein: CAWSSAATNEKLFF.

This clonotype was recorded at least ten times. The J gene is TRBJ1-5, the V gene TRBV10-2; no clear D gene. CDR3 length: 12 residues. V lost 3 bases to trimming and J lost 5 bases, with 5 bases between them. Germline V CDR1 and CDR2: WSHSY, SAAADI. The CDR3 DNA reads as TGCGCCAGCAGTGACGGTCATCAGCCCCAGCATTTT. This translates into CASSDGHQPQHF.

This clonotype was observed at least ten times. The rearrangement uses TRBV6-1 and TRBJ1-5; possibly TRBD1 for D (6 bases). The CDR3 loop spans 14 amino acids. The V end was cut by 5 bases, the J end by 5 bases, with 13 bases between. Looked up from germline, CDR1 is MNHNS and CDR2 is SASEGT. In nucleotides, the CDR3 is TGTGCCAGCAGTTCTGGGGGCTCCTATCAGCCCCAGCATTTT. This gives the protein CASSSGGSYQPQHF.

The chain joins TRBV6-2 or TRBV6-3 to TRBJ2-3; tentatively, D is TRBD1 (5 bases). CDR3 length equals 14 residues. Germline V gene data show CDR1 as MNHEY and CDR2 as SVGEGT. V lost 2 bases and J 2 bases, leaving 8 bases between the germline ends. The CDR3: CASSYQTDTDTQYF. The CDR3 DNA follows: TGTGCCAGCAGTTACCAGACAGACACAGATACGCAGTATTTT.

To note about this clonotype: A much larger clone differs by one base, so this may be a read error. Since no conserved phenylalanine or tryptophan closes the CDR3, a read error is the likely cause. The chain has TRBV14 and TRBJ2-1; D remains ambiguous. Per the germline V gene, CDR1 is SGHDN and CDR2 is FVKESK. V was pared by 0 bases and J by 2 bases, with 8 bases between. The CDR3 is 15 amino acids. The CDR3 DNA is TGTGCCAGCAGCCAAGATCCCTCGACCTACAATGAGCAGTTCCTC. Amino acids: CASSQDPSTYNEQFL.

The chain links TRBV6-5 to TRBJ2-2; 11 bases are a match to TRBD2. Germline V gene lookup returns CDR1 MNHEY and CDR2 SVGAGI. V gave up 2 bases and J gave up 6 bases; unmatched junction bases: 20. CDR3 size: 21 residues. CDR3 bases: TGTGCCAGCAGTTACACCTCAGGGTCCGGGCTAGCGGGAGGTGTGGCCGGGGAGCTGTTTTTT. This translates into CASSYTSGSGLAGGVAGELFF.

In this sample, this clonotype turned up a few times. The chain combines TRBV5-6 with TRBJ2-1, with 7 bases identical to TRBD1. CDR3 length: 17 residues. The V and J ends lost 2 bases and 5 bases, in that order; junction bases with no gene match: 13. Per the germline V gene, CDR1 is SGHDT and CDR2 is YYEEEE. The CDR3: CASSLAIRQGVHNEQFF. In nucleotides, the CDR3 is TGTGCCAGCAGCTTAGCAATTCGGCAGGGGGTTCACAATGAGCAGTTCTTC.

This clonotype came up many times. V gene TRBV12-3 or TRBV12-4 combines with J gene TRBJ1-1; a possible D gene is TRBD1 (5 bases). The CDR3 contains 14 residues. With 10 bases removed from V and 0 bases from J, the gap between germline ends came to 15 bases. The chain's CDR3 is CATAPGPMNTEAFF. The CDR3 nucleotides read TGTGCCACAGCTCCGGGACCTATGAACACTGAAGCTTTCTTT.

The chain joins TRBV5-5 to TRBJ2-7; 10 bases are shared with TRBD2. Trimming removed 4 bases from V and 3 bases from J; junction bases left unmatched: 4. Germline-derived CDR1 and CDR2 are SGHKS and YYEKEE (reference sequence). There are 14 residues in the CDR3. The CDR3 DNA follows: TGTGCCAGCAGCCAAGCTAGCGGGAGCTACGAGCAGTACTTC. It codes for CASSQASGSYEQYF.

Note on this clonotype: One end of the junction does not line up with germline, which may come from a read error. The rearrangement uses TRBV28 and TRBJ2-7; 8 bases line up with TRBD2. Germline assignment: CDR1 MDHEN and CDR2 SYDVKM. The CDR3 is 15 amino acids. The CDR3 bases are TGTGCCGGCAGTTTCGGGGGGGACCGGGCCGACGAGCAGTACTTC. Its protein product is CAGSFGGDRADEQYF.

This clonotype was seen only a few times. V and J are TRBV9 and TRBJ1-2; 8 bases map to TRBD1. The germline V gene encodes CDR1 SGDLS and CDR2 YYNGEE. The CDR3 sequence is 13 residues long. Losses at the gene ends were 3 bases for V and 3 bases for J; bases not matched to a gene: 1. The CDR3 DNA follows: TGTGCCAGCAGCGCAGGGGGCCACTATGGCTACACCTTC. Translating gives CASSAGGHYGYTF.

This clonotype was detected a few times. The chain combines TRBV3-1 with TRBJ2-2; tentatively, D is TRBD2 (5 bases). CDR1 is LGHDT and CDR2 is YNNKEL in the germline V gene (reference sequence). The V and J ends lost 4 bases and 6 bases respectively, with 9 bases between them. The CDR3 has 13 residues. The CDR3 sequence is CASSLQAAGELFF. In DNA, the CDR3 is TGTGCCAGCAGCCTACAAGCGGCCGGGGAGCTGTTTTTT. The whole variable domain, filled in from reference TRBV3-1 and TRBJ2-2, reads DTAVSQTPKYLVTQMGNDKSIKCEQNLGHDTMYWYKQDSKKFLKIMFSYNNKELIINETVPNRFSPKSPDKAHLNLHINSLELGDSAVYFCASSLQAAGELFFGEGSRLTVL.

This clonotype appeared many times. The chain is built from TRBV6-6 and TRBJ2-2, with 10 bases fitting TRBD2. J was trimmed by 4 bases and V by 0 bases; bases with no gene match: 14. Per the germline V gene, CDR1 is MNHNY and CDR2 is SVGAGI (reference sequence). This CDR3 region has 20 residues. The CDR3 sequence is CASSYSNQGSGRTVTGELFF. The CDR3 DNA reads TGTGCCAGCAGTTACTCGAATCAGGGTAGCGGGAGGACGGTCACCGGGGAGCTGTTTTTT.

This clonotype was recorded at least ten times. The chain is built from TRBV5-8 and TRBJ2-2; 12 nucleotides match TRBD2. Trimming took 5 bases from V and 5 from J; bases not matched to a gene: 7. CDR1 and CDR2 from the germline V gene are SGHTS and YDEGEE. CDR3 length: 16 residues. DNA for the CDR3: TGTGCCAGCAGTCATGGACTAGCGGGACGAACCGGGGAGCTGTTTTTT. Protein product: CASSHGLAGRTGELFF.

This clonotype was observed many times. This rearrangement joins TRBV2 to TRBJ2-5; 8 bases agree with TRBD1. Per the germline V gene, CDR1 is SNHLY and CDR2 is FYNNEI. The V and J ends lost 6 bases and 5 bases, in that order; junction bases with no gene match: 14. The CDR3 consists of 16 residues. The CDR3 loop is CASSRNGQGLGETQYF. For the CDR3, the DNA is TGTGCCAGCAGCCGGAACGGACAGGGCCTGGGGGAGACCCAGTACTTC.

This rearrangement joins TRBV19 to TRBJ2-5; D is uncertain. V was clipped by 5 bases and J by 2 bases, with 9 bases between them. From germline, CDR1 is LNHDA and CDR2 SQIVND (reference sequence). CDR3 length: 13 amino acids. The DNA of the CDR3 is TGTGCCAGTAGTGCCTTTGAACAAGAGACCCAGTACTTC. Its protein is CASSAFEQETQYF.

This clonotype was picked up many times. The V gene is TRBV7-2, the J gene TRBJ2-1, with TRBD2 matching 10 bases. CDR1 is SGHTA and CDR2 is FQGNSA in the germline V gene. The CDR3 length is 15 residues. V was pared by 5 bases and J by 6 bases, with 7 bases of the junction left unmatched. Here the CDR3 reads CASSPRLAGGNEQFF. In nucleotides, the CDR3 is TGTGCCAGCAGCCCACGACTAGCGGGTGGCAATGAGCAGTTCTTC.